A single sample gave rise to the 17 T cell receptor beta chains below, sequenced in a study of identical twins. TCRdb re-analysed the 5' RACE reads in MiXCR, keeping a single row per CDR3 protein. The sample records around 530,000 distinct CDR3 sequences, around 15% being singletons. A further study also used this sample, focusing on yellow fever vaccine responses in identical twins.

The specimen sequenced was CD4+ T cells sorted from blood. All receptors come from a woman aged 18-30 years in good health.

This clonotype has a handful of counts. CDR3 bases: TGTGCCAGCACCCCACTAGCGGCCAATGAGCAGTTCTTC. It is translated as CASTPLAANEQFF. The chain is built from TRBV5-6 and TRBJ2-1; 8 bases align to TRBD2. The germline V gene has CDR1 SGHDT and CDR2 YYEEEE. CDR3 size: 13 residues. V shed 6 bases, J shed 6 bases, and the junction held 5 bases outside the gene matches.

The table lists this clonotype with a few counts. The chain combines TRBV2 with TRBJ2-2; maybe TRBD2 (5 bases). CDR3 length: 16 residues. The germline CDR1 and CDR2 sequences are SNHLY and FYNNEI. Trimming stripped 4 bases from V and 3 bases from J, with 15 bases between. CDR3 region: CASSGVNTRDTGELFF. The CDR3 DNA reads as TGTGCCAGCAGTGGGGTAAATACTAGAGACACCGGGGAGCTGTTTTTT.

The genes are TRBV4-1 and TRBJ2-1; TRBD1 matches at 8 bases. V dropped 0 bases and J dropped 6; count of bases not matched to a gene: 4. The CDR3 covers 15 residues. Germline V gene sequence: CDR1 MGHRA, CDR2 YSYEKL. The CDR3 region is CASSQEVGTGNEQFF. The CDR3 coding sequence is TGCGCCAGCAGCCAAGAAGTCGGGACAGGCAATGAGCAGTTCTTC.

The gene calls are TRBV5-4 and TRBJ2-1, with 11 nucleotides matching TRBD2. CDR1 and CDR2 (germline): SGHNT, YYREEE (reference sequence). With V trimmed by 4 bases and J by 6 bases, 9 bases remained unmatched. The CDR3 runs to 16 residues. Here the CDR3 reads CASSPNLAGGSNEQFF. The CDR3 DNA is TGTGCCAGCAGCCCTAATCTAGCGGGAGGATCCAATGAGCAGTTCTTC.

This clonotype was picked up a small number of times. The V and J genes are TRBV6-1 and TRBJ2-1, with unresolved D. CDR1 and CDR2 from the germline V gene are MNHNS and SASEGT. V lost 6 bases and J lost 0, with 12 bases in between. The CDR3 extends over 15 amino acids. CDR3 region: CASRVGLHSYNEQFF. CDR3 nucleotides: TGTGCCAGCAGGGTGGGTCTACACTCCTACAATGAGCAGTTCTTC.

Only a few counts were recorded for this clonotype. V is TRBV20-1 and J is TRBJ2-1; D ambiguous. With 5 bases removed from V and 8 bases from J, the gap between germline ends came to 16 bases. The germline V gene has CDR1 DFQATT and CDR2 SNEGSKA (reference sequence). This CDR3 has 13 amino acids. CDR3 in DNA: TGCAGTGCTCGCCGAAGTTTGGCTTATGAGCAGTTCTTC. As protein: CSARRSLAYEQFF.

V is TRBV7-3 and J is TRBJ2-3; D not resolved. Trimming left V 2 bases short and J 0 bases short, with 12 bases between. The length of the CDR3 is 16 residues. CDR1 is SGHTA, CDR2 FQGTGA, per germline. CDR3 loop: CASSLGLGASTDTQYF. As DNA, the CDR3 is TGTGCCAGCAGCTTAGGTCTTGGAGCTAGCACAGATACGCAGTATTTT.

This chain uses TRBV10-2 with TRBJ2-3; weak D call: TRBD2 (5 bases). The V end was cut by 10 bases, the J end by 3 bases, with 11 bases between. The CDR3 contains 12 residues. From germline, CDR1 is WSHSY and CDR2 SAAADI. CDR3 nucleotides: TGCGCCACTCGGGGATATACAGATACGCAGTATTTT. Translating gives CATRGYTDTQYF.

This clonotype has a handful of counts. The CDR3 DNA follows: TGTGCCAGCAGTTACGCAGGGGCCCCCTACGAGCAGTACTTC. Translation: CASSYAGAPYEQYF. This chain joins TRBV12-3 or TRBV12-4 and TRBJ2-7; D perhaps matches TRBD1 (6 bases). This CDR3 spans 14 amino acids. Trimming left V 4 bases short and J 2 bases short, with 12 bases between.

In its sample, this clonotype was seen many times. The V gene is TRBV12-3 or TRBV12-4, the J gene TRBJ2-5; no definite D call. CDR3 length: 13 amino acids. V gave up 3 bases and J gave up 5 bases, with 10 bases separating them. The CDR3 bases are TGTGCCAGCAGTTTTAACACCCCGGAGACCCAGTACTTC. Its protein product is CASSFNTPETQYF.

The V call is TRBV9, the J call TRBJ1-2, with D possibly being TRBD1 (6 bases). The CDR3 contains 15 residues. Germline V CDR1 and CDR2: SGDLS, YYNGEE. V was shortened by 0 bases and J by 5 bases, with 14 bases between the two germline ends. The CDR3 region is CASSVATATGYGYTF. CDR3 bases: TGTGCCAGCAGCGTAGCTACAGCGACAGGTTATGGCTACACCTTC.

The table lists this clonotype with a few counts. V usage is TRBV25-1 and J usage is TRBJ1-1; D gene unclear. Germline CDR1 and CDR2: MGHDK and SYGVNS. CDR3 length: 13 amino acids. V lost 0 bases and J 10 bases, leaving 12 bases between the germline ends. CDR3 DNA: TGTGCCAGCAGTGAATATCCCCTCAGAGGAGCTTTCTTT. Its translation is CASSEYPLRGAFF.

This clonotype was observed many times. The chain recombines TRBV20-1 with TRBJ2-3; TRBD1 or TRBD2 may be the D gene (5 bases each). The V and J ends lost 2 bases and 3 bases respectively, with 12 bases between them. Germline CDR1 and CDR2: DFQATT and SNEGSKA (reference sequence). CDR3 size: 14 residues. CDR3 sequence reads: CSARSPGRTDTQYF. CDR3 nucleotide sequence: TGCAGTGCTAGATCACCGGGACGGACAGATACGCAGTATTTT.

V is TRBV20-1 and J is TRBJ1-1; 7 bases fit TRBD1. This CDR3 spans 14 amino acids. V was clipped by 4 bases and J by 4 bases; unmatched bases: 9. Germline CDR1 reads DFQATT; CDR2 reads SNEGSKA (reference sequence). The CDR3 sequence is CSANPQTGPTEAFF. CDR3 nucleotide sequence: TGCAGTGCTAACCCCCAGACAGGGCCCACTGAAGCTTTCTTT.

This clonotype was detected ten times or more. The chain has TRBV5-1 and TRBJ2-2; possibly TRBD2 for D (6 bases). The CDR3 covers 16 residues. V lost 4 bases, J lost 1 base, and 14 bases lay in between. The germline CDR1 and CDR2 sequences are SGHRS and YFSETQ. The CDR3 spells CASSGLGGVNTGELFF. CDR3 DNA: TGCGCCAGCAGCGGCCTTGGCGGGGTGAACACCGGGGAGCTGTTTTTT.

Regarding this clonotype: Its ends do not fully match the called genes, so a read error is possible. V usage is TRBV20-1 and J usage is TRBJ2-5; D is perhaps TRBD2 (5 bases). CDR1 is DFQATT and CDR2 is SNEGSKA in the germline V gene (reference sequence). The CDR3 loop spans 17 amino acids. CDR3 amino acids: CCASGLIGGFYQETQYF. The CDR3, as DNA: TGCTGTGCTAGTGGTCTTATCGGCGGGTTTTACCAAGAGACCCAGTACTTC.

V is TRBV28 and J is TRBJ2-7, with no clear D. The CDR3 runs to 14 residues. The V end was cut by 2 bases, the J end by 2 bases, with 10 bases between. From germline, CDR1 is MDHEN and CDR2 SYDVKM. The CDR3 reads CASSLRVGAYEQYF. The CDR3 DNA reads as TGTGCCAGCAGTTTAAGGGTCGGCGCCTACGAGCAGTACTTC.